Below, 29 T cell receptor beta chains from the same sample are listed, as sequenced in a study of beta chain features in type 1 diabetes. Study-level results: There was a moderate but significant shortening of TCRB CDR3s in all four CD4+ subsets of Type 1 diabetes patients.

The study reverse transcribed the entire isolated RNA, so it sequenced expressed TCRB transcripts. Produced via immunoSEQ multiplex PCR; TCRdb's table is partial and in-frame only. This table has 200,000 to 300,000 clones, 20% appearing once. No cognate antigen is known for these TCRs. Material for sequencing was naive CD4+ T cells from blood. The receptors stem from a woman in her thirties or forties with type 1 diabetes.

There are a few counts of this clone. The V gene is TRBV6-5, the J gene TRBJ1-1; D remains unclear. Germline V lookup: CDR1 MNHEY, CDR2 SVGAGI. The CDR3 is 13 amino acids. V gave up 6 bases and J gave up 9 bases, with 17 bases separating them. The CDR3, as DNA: TGTGCCAGCAGCGAGCGAGATCGGACTCAAGCTTTCTTT. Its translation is CASSERDRTQAFF.

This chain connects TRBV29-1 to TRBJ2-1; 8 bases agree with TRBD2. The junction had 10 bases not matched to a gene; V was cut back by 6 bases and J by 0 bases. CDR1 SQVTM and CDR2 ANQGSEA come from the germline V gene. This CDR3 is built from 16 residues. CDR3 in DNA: TGCAGCGTGGGGGACCGGCGGGGGGACTCCTACAATGAGCAGTTCTTC. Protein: CSVGDRRGDSYNEQFF.

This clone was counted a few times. The CDR3 region has the DNA TGTGCCAGCAGCCGCCCCGGACAGGACACTGAAGCTTTCTTT. Translated: CASSRPGQDTEAFF. The chain uses TRBV7-6 and TRBJ1-1; TRBD1 matches 7 bases. V gave up 5 bases and J gave up 3 bases; unmatched junction bases: 6. Per germline, CDR1 SGHVS and CDR2 FNYEAQ. This CDR3 comprises 14 residues.

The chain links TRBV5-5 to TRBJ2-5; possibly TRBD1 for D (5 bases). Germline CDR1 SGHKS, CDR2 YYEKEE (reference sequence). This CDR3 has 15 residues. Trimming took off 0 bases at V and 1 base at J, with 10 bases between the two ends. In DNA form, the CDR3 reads TGTGCCAGCAGCTTGGGTAGGGGTAGCCAAGAGACCCAGTACTTC. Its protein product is CASSLGRGSQETQYF.

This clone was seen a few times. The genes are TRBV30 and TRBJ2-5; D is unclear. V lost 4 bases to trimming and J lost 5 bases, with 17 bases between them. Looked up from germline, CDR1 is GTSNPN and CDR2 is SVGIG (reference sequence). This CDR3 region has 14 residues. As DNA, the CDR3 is TGTGCCTGGATGGTGGGCTTAGGATGGGAGACCCAGTACTTC. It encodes CAWMVGLGWETQYF.

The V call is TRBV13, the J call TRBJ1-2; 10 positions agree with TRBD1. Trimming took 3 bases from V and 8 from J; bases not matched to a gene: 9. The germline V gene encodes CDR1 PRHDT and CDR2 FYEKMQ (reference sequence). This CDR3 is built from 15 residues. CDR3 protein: CASSFRQGAARGYTF. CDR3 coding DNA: TGTGCCAGCAGCTTTCGACAGGGGGCCGCTCGCGGCTACACCTTC.

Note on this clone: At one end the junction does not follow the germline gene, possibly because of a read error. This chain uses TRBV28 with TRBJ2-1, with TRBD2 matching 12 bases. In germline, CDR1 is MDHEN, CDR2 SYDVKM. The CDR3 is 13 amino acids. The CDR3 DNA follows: TGTGCCAGCAGTATATCGACTAGCGGGGGAGGAGTCTTC. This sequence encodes CASSISTSGGGVF.

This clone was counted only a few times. CDR3 loop: CASSVMESGNEQFF. The CDR3 DNA is TGTGCCAGCAGTGTAATGGAATCCGGGAATGAGCAGTTCTTC. The rearrangement uses TRBV2 and TRBJ2-1, with D unresolved. Germline V gives CDR1 SNHLY, CDR2 FYNNEI. Deletions cut 4 bases from V and 7 bases from J, with 14 bases between. CDR3 size: 14 residues.

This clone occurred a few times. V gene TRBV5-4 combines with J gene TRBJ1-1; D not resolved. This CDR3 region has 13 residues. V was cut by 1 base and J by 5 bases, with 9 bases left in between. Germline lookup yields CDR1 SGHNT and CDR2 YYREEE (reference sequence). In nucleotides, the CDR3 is TGTGCCAGCAGCTTGAAAACGGTAACTGAAGCTTTCTTT. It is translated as CASSLKTVTEAFF.

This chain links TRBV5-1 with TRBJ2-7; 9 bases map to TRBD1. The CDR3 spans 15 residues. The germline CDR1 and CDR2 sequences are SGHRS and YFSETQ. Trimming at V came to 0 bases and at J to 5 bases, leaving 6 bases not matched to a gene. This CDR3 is CASSLVGDRVHEQYF. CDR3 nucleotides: TGCGCCAGCAGCTTGGTGGGGGACAGGGTCCACGAGCAGTACTTC. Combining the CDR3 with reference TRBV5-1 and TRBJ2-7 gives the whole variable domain KAGVTQTPRYLIKTRGQQVTLSCSPISGHRSVSWYQQTPGQGLQFLFEYFSETQRNKGNFPGRFSGRQFSNSRSEMNVSTLELGDSALYLCASSLVGDRVHEQYFGPGTRLTVT.

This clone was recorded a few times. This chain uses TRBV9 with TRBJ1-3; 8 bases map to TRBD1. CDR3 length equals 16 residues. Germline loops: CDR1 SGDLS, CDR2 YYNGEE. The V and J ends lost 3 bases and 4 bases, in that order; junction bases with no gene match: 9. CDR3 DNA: TGTGCCAGCAGCGAGGAGGACAGGGCAGGAGGAAACACCATATATTTT. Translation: CASSEEDRAGGNTIYF.

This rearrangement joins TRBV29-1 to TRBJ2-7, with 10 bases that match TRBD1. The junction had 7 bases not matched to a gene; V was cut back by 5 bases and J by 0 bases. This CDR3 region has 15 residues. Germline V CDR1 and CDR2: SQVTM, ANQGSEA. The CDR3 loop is CSVRRDRGSSYEQYF. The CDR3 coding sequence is TGCAGCGTTCGCCGGGACAGGGGAAGCTCCTACGAGCAGTACTTC.

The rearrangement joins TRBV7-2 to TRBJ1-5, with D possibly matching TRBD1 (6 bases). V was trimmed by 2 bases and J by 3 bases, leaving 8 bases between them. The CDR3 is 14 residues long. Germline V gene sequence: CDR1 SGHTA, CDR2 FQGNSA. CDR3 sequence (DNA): TGTGCCAGCAGCTTATACAGGGACAATCAGCCCCAGCATTTT. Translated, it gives CASSLYRDNQPQHF.

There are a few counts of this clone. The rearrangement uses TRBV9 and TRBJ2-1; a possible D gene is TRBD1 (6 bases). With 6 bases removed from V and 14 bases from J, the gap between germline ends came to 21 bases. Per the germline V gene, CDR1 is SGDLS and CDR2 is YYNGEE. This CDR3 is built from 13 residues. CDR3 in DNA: TGTGCCAGCAACCCCATGTCCGGGACACATGAGTTCTTC. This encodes CASNPMSGTHEFF.

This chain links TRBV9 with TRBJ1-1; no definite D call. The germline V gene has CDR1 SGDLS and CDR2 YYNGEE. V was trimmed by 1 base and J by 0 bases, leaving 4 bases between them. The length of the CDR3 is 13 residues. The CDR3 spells CASSVQMNTEAFF. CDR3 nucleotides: TGTGCCAGCAGCGTACAGATGAACACTGAAGCTTTCTTT.

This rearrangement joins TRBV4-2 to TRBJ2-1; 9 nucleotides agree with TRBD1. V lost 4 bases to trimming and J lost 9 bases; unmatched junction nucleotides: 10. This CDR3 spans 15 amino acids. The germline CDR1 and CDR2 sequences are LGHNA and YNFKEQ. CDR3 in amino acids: CASSPTGGFAGEQFF. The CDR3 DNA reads TGTGCCAGCAGCCCGACAGGGGGTTTCGCCGGTGAGCAGTTCTTC.

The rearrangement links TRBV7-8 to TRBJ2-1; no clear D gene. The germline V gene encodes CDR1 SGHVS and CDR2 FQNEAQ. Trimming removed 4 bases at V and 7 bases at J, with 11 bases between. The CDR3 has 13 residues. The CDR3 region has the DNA TGTGCCAGCAGCTCCGAGGCCCGAAATGAGCAGTTCTTC. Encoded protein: CASSSEARNEQFF.

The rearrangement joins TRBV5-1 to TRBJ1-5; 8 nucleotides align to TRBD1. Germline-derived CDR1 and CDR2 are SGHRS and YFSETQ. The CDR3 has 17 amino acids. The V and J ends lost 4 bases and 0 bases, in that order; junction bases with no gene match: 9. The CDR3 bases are TGCGCCAGCAGCCCGGGGCAGGGGGCCTCTAGCAATCAGCCCCAGCATTTT. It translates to CASSPGQGASSNQPQHF.

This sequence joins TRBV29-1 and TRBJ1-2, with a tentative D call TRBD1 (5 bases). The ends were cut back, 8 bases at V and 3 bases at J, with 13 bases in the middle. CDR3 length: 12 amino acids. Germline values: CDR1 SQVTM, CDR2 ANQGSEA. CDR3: CSSRQSDYGYTF. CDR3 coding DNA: TGCAGCAGCCGACAGAGTGACTATGGCTACACCTTC.

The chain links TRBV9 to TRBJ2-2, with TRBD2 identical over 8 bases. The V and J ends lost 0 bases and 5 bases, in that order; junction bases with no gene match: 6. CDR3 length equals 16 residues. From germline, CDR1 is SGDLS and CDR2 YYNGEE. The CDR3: CASSVVGSGTTGELFF. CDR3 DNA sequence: TGTGCCAGCAGCGTAGTAGGTAGCGGGACTACCGGGGAGCTGTTTTTT.

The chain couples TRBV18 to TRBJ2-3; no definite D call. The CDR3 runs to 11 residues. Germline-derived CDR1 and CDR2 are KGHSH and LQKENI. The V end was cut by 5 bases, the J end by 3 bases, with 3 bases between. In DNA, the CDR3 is TGTGCCAGCTCAGAGACAGATACGCAGTATTTT. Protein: CASSETDTQYF.

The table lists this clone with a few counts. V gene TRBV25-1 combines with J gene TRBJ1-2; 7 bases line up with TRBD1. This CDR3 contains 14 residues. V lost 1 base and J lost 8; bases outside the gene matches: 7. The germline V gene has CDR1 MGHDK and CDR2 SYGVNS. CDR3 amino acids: CASSESDRVRGYTF. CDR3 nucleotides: TGTGCCAGCAGTGAATCCGACAGGGTGAGGGGCTACACCTTC.

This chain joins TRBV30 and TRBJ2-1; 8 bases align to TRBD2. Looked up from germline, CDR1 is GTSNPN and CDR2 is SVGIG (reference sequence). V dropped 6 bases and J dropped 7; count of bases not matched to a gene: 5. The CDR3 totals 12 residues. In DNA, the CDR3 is TGTGCCTGCGGGAGGGCCGGAAATGAGCAGTTCTTC. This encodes CACGRAGNEQFF.

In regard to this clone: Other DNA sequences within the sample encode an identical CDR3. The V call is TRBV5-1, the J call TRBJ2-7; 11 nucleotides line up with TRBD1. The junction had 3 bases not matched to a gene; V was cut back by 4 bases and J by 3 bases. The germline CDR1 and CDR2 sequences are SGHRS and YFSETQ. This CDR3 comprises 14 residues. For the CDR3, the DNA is TGCGCCAGCAGCACCGGGACAGGGGGCTACGAGCAGTACTTC. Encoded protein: CASSTGTGGYEQYF. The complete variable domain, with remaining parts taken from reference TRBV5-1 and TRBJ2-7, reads KAGVTQTPRYLIKTRGQQVTLSCSPISGHRSVSWYQQTPGQGLQFLFEYFSETQRNKGNFPGRFSGRQFSNSRSEMNVSTLELGDSALYLCASSTGTGGYEQYFGPGTRLTVT.

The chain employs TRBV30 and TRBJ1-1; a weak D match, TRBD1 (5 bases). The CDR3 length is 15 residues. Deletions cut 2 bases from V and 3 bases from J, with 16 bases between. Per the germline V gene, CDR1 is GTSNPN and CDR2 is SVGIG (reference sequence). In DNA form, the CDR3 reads TGTGCCTGGAGTTTCCGGGGAGGGGTGTACACTGAAGCTTTCTTT. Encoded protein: CAWSFRGGVYTEAFF.

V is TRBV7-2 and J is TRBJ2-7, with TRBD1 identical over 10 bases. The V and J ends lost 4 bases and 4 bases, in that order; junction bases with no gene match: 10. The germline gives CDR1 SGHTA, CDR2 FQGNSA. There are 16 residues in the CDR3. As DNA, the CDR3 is TGTGCCAGCAGCTCCCCCCGGGACAGGGGAATATACGAGCAGTACTTC. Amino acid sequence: CASSSPRDRGIYEQYF.

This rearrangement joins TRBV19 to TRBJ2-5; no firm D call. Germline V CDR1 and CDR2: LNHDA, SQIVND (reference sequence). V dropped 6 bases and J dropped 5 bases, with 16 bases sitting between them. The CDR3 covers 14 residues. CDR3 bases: TGTGCCAGTAGCCCGACGGCGAGCAGGGAGACCCAGTACTTC. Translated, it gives CASSPTASRETQYF.

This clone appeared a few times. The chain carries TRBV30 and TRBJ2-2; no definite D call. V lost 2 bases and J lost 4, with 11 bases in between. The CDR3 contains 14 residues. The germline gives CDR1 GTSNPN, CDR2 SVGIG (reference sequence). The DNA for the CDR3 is TGTGCCTGGAGTCCCCGTGAGCTCACCGGGGAGCTGTTTTTT. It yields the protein CAWSPRELTGELFF.

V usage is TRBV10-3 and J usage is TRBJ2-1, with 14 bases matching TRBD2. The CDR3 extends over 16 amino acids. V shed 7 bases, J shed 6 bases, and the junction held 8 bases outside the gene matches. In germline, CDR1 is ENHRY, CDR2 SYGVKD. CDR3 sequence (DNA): TGTGCCATCAACGTTGGGACTAGCGGGAGCGTCAATGAGCAGTTCTTC. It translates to CAINVGTSGSVNEQFF.